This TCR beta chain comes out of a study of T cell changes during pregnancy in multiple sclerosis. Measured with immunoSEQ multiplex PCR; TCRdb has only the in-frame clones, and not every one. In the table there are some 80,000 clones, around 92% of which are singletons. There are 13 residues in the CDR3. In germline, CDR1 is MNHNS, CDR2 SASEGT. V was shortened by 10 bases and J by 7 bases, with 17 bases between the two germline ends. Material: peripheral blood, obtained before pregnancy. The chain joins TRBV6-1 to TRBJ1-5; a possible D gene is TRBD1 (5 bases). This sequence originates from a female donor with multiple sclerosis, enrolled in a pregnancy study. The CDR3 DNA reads TGTGCCACTTCCTTAGGGGAAGGGCAGCCCCAGCATTTT. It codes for CATSLGEGQPQHF.